One sample yielded the 24 T cell receptor beta chains listed below, sequenced in a study of blood T cell repertoires in COVID-19. Clones were read by immunoSEQ multiplex PCR, and TCRdb kept only the in-frame ones, dropping some. The sample lists some 350,000 clones; 83% were seen once. The sample comprised peripheral blood. These receptors came from a man aged 30-40 years with active or convalescent COVID-19.

The chain has TRBV3-1 (or the pseudogene TRBV3-2) and TRBJ1-5, with a tentative D call TRBD1 (6 bases). The V gene lost 5 bases and the J gene lost 6 bases, with 14 bases spanning the gap. The CDR3 totals 14 residues. Germline V gene lookup returns CDR1 LGHDT and CDR2 YNNKEL (reference sequence). The CDR3 is CASSETIQGQPQHF. The CDR3 DNA sequence: TGTGCCAGCAGCGAGACAATACAGGGTCAGCCCCAGCATTTT.

This clone was counted between two and nine times. CDR3 amino acids: CASTVRKEQFF. CDR3 coding DNA: TGTGCCAGCACAGTTCGTAAGGAGCAGTTCTTC. This chain connects TRBV12-3 or TRBV12-4 to TRBJ2-1; no reliable D call. Between the trimmed V and J ends, which lost 7 bases and 10 bases, there was a span of 11 bases. The CDR3 consists of 11 residues.

This clone was picked up one time. The V call is TRBV20-1, the J call TRBJ2-3; tentatively, D is TRBD2 (5 bases). Trimming stripped 3 bases from V and 2 bases from J, with 12 bases between. This CDR3 spans 14 amino acids. Germline-derived CDR1 and CDR2 are DFQATT and SNEGSKA (reference sequence). For the CDR3, the DNA is TGCAGTGCTAGTGTGGACTTCCCCACAGATACGCAGTATTTT. This encodes CSASVDFPTDTQYF.

The rearrangement joins TRBV6-1 to TRBJ1-4; tentative D call: TRBD1 (6 bases). Trimming took off 3 bases at V and 5 bases at J, with 13 bases between the two ends. The germline V gene encodes CDR1 MNHNS and CDR2 SASEGT. The length of the CDR3 is 15 residues. This chain's CDR3 is CASSDQIGQNEKLFF. The CDR3 DNA reads as TGTGCCAGCAGTGATCAAATCGGACAGAATGAAAAACTGTTTTTT.

The J gene is TRBJ2-3, the V gene TRBV7-2; 9 bases align to TRBD1. This CDR3 is built from 15 residues. J was trimmed by 6 bases and V by 5 bases; bases with no gene match: 9. Germline lookup yields CDR1 SGHTA and CDR2 FQGNSA. The CDR3 is CASSRGDRAPDTQYF. The CDR3 DNA reads as TGTGCCAGCAGCAGGGGGGACAGGGCACCGGATACGCAGTATTTT.

The rearrangement uses TRBV5-1 and TRBJ2-7, with 7 bases aligning to TRBD1. The V segment lost 5 bases and the J segment 6 bases; nucleotides outside the gene matches: 5. The CDR3 is 12 residues long. Germline CDR1 is SGHRS and CDR2 is YFSETQ. The CDR3 protein is CASRQGTSEQYF. DNA for the CDR3: TGCGCCAGCAGACAGGGGACCTCCGAGCAGTACTTC.

The chain is built from TRBV27 and TRBJ2-7; D perhaps matches TRBD1 (6 bases). The CDR3 is 13 residues long. With 0 bases removed from V and 6 bases from J, the gap between germline ends came to 9 bases. Germline lookup yields CDR1 MNHEY and CDR2 SMNVEV (reference sequence). The CDR3 bases are TGTGCCAGCAGTTTATCACAGGGATCCGAGCAGTACTTC. Residues: CASSLSQGSEQYF.

The chain carries TRBV5-1 and TRBJ1-1, with 7 positions matching TRBD1. The CDR3 is 16 amino acids. Germline CDR1 is SGHRS and CDR2 is YFSETQ. With 4 bases clipped from V and 0 bases from J, the junction kept 9 bases outside the gene matches. CDR3: CASSPGQEYLNTEAFF. The CDR3 coding sequence is TGCGCCAGCAGCCCTGGACAGGAGTATTTGAACACTGAAGCTTTCTTT.

In regard to this clone: This sample includes further DNA sequences coding for the same CDR3. The chain uses TRBV30 and TRBJ1-6, with D possibly being TRBD1 (5 bases). Germline V gene sequence: CDR1 GTSNPN, CDR2 SVGIG (reference sequence). The CDR3 is made up of 14 amino acids. V dropped 0 bases and J dropped 7 bases, with 10 bases sitting between them. Here the CDR3 reads CAWSVLAGNSPLHF. As DNA, the CDR3 is TGTGCCTGGAGTGTACTGGCAGGGAATTCACCCCTCCACTTT.

This clone has only a few counts. This chain links TRBV7-9 with TRBJ2-3; D is undetermined. V was clipped by 2 bases and J by 4 bases, with 13 bases between them. The CDR3 is 15 residues long. The germline V gene encodes CDR1 SEHNR and CDR2 FQNEAQ (reference sequence). The CDR3 protein is CASSLKLELADTQYF. In nucleotides, the CDR3 is TGTGCCAGCAGCTTAAAGTTGGAGCTGGCAGATACGCAGTATTTT.

V is TRBV7-8 and J is TRBJ1-3; possibly TRBD1 for D (5 bases). The CDR3 contains 15 residues. V was clipped by 1 base and J by 5 bases, with 12 bases between them. Germline assignment: CDR1 SGHVS and CDR2 FQNEAQ. The CDR3 sequence is CASSLGAGIRNTIYF. In DNA, the CDR3 is TGTGCCAGCAGCTTAGGTGCAGGGATCAGAAACACCATATATTTT. Together with reference TRBV7-8 and TRBJ1-3, the CDR3 gives the full variable domain: GAGVSQSPRYKVAKRGQDVALRCDPISGHVSLFWYQQALGQGPEFLTYFQNEAQLDKSGLPSDRFFAERPEGSVSTLKIQRTQQEDSAVYLCASSLGAGIRNTIYFGEGSWLTVV.

The rearrangement joins TRBV20-1 to TRBJ2-1; TRBD2 matches at 9 bases. Trimming took 3 bases from V and 5 from J; bases not matched to a gene: 5. CDR1 and CDR2 from the germline V gene are DFQATT and SNEGSKA (reference sequence). This CDR3 comprises 14 residues. The CDR3 sequence: CSASTSGPHNEQFF. In DNA form, the CDR3 reads TGCAGTGCTAGTACTAGCGGGCCCCACAATGAGCAGTTCTTC.

On this clone: One end of the junction is discordant with germline, which a read error may explain. J is TRBJ1-2 and V is TRBV15; a possible D gene is TRBD1 (5 bases). CDR3 length: 15 residues. CDR1 and CDR2 from the germline V gene are LNHNV and YYDKDF (reference sequence). For the CDR3, the DNA is TGTGCCACCAGCAGTGTTTCTCCAGGGCCCTATGACTACACCTTC. Its protein product is CATSSVSPGPYDYTF.

This chain joins TRBV5-1 and TRBJ1-5; D is uncertain. CDR1 SGHRS and CDR2 YFSETQ come from the germline V gene. V lost 0 bases and J 7 bases, leaving 8 bases between the germline ends. The CDR3 loop spans 13 amino acids. This chain's CDR3 is CASSLEAEQPQHF. CDR3 sequence (DNA): TGCGCCAGCAGCTTGGAGGCGGAACAGCCCCAGCATTTT.

J is TRBJ1-4 and V is TRBV11-3; 10 nucleotides match TRBD1. CDR3 size: 15 residues. Per germline, CDR1 SGHNT and CDR2 YENEEA. The V gene end was trimmed by 6 bases and the J gene end by 8 bases; junction bases not matched to a gene: 9. CDR3 region: CASSAPGTGEEKLFF. The CDR3 coding sequence is TGTGCCAGCAGTGCGCCCGGGACAGGGGAGGAAAAACTGTTTTTT.

In this sample, this clone turned up once. The V call is TRBV29-1, the J call TRBJ2-5; 9 bases line up with TRBD2. The CDR3 has 13 amino acids. V was clipped by 4 bases and J by 4 bases; unmatched bases: 4. CDR1 SQVTM and CDR2 ANQGSEA come from the germline V gene. The CDR3 coding sequence is TGCAGCGTTGGGGGTAGCGGGGGAGAGACCCAGTACTTC. The encoded protein is CSVGGSGGETQYF.

The sample holds a few counts of this clone. The chain recombines TRBV7-8 with TRBJ2-2, with 7 bases fitting TRBD1. This CDR3 comprises 15 residues. Trimming took 6 bases from V and 1 from J; bases not matched to a gene: 5. From germline, CDR1 is SGHVS and CDR2 FQNEAQ. This CDR3 is CASRSTGRNTGELFF. The CDR3 bases are TGTGCCAGCAGATCGACAGGGCGGAACACCGGGGAGCTGTTTTTT.

This sequence joins TRBV11-3 and TRBJ1-2; 10 bases are shared with TRBD1. Germline V lookup: CDR1 SGHNT, CDR2 YENEEA. Losses at the gene ends were 5 bases for V and 5 bases for J; bases not matched to a gene: 8. The CDR3 consists of 15 residues. The CDR3 DNA reads TGTGCCAGCAGCCTACGGACAGGGGGAGCTTATGGCTACACCTTC. Translating gives CASSLRTGGAYGYTF.

This chain uses TRBV27 with TRBJ1-5, with D hard to call. The CDR3 runs to 14 residues. The V end lost 5 bases, the J end lost 4 bases, and 12 bases lay between the germline ends. Germline CDR1 reads MNHEY; CDR2 reads SMNVEV (reference sequence). CDR3 DNA sequence: TGTGCCAGCAGTCCCAGATTCGGGAATCAGCCCCAGCATTTT. Residues: CASSPRFGNQPQHF.

This chain uses TRBV5-1 with TRBJ1-2, with D tentatively TRBD1 (6 bases). The CDR3 runs to 14 residues. Trimming shortened V by 0 bases and J by 8 bases, and 14 bases separated the two germline ends. Germline-derived CDR1 and CDR2 are SGHRS and YFSETQ. The CDR3 region is CASSLVVGQSGYTF. CDR3 nucleotide sequence: TGCGCCAGCAGCTTGGTTGTGGGACAAAGCGGCTACACCTTC.

There are a few counts of this clone. The V call is TRBV3-1 (or the pseudogene TRBV3-2), the J call TRBJ2-1, with 9 bases matching TRBD2. Unmatched junction bases numbered 5, after V lost 0 bases and J lost 2 bases. Per germline, CDR1 LGHDT and CDR2 YNNKEL (reference sequence). The CDR3 sequence is 17 residues long. In nucleotides, the CDR3 is TGTGCCAGCAGCCAAGAAATAGAGCGGGAGGCCTACAATGAGCAGTTCTTC. Amino acids: CASSQEIEREAYNEQFF.

CDR3 loop: CASEGQGGYNEKLFF. The DNA of the CDR3 is TGTGCCAGCGAGGGACAGGGGGGTTACAATGAAAAACTGTTTTTT. This chain connects TRBV6-5 to TRBJ1-4, with TRBD1 identical over 11 bases. This CDR3 has 15 amino acids. Germline V gene data show CDR1 as MNHEY and CDR2 as SVGAGI. Trimming took 8 bases from V and 5 from J; bases not matched to a gene: 7.

The rearrangement links TRBV7-2 to TRBJ1-1; D not resolved. The V and J ends lost 5 bases and 4 bases respectively, with 5 bases between them. The germline V gene encodes CDR1 SGHTA and CDR2 FQGNSA. This CDR3 contains 11 residues. The CDR3 spells CASSPSTEAFF. In DNA form, the CDR3 reads TGTGCCAGCAGCCCCAGCACTGAAGCTTTCTTT.

The chain recombines TRBV7-3 with TRBJ2-2; 12 positions match TRBD2. The junction had 12 bases not matched to a gene; V was cut back by 4 bases and J by 6 bases. The CDR3 has 18 residues. Germline assignment: CDR1 SGHTA and CDR2 FQGTGA. In DNA form, the CDR3 reads TGTGCCAGCAGCTCCCTAGGACCTAGCGGGGGGGATTCCGGGGAGCTGTTTTTT. Protein: CASSSLGPSGGDSGELFF.